A selection of T cell receptor beta chains follows, all from one sample in a study of blood T cell repertoires in COVID-19. Only in-frame clones appear in the TCRdb table, and some are missing; sequencing was by immunoSEQ multiplex PCR. The sample shows approximately 160,000 clones, roughly 86% of them seen only once. Sequencing input: peripheral blood. The receptors stem from a middle-aged man who had recovered from COVID-19. Both conserved end residues are part of each CDR3. The order of the fields is D gene, V gene, J gene, clone size, CDR3 DNA, CDR3 protein. A D gene is named only where the DNA matches it firmly. A clone size is listed for some rows: how often the clone was seen (once, few, many), or a class if it is expanded.

-	TRBV2	TRBJ2-7	-	TGTGCCAGCAGTGGTCCGAGCTACGAGCAGTACTTC	CASSGPSYEQYF
TRBD2	TRBV19	TRBJ2-3	once	TGTGCCAGTACCCTTAGACTAGCGGGGATCACAGATACGCAGTATTTT	CASTLRLAGITDTQYF
-	TRBV7-9	TRBJ2-3	-	TGTGCCAGCAGCTTAGCGATAGGCACAGATACGCAGTATTTT	CASSLAIGTDTQYF
-	TRBV28	TRBJ1-2	-	TGTGCCACCCTGGGCCTTAACTATGGCTACACCTTC	CATLGLNYGYTF
-	TRBV9	TRBJ2-7	-	TGTGCCAGCAGCCCGAGCGGGCCCATCTACGAGCAGTACTTC	CASSPSGPIYEQYF
-	TRBV7-7	TRBJ2-3	few	TGTGCTAGCAGCCAGGGGCGCACAGATACGCAGTATTTT	CASSQGRTDTQYF
TRBD2	TRBV7-9	TRBJ2-3	-	TGTGCCAGCAGCTCGCGGGAGGGTGGCACAGATACGCAGTATTTT	CASSSREGGTDTQYF
TRBD1	TRBV5-6	TRBJ2-1	-	TGTGCCAGCAGGATGACAGGGGGATTGAGTGAGCAGTTCTTC	CASRMTGGLSEQFF
TRBD2	TRBV2	TRBJ2-3	-	TGTGCCAGCAGTGAAGCGGGGGAGCTAGCGGGGGGCCTAGATACGCAGTATTTT	CASSEAGELAGGLDTQYF
-	TRBV2	TRBJ1-2	-	TGTGCCAGCAGTGCTTCGACTGGGAACTATGGCTACACCTTC	CASSASTGNYGYTF
TRBD1	TRBV19	TRBJ2-3	-	TGTGCCAGTAGTATAGGACAGGGTTCTAGAGATACGCAGTATTTT	CASSIGQGSRDTQYF
-	TRBV7-9	TRBJ1-2	once	TGTGCCAGCAGCTTAGGGTCTCGGGGAGGATGGAACTATGGCTACACCTTC	CASSLGSRGGWNYGYTF
-	TRBV21-1	TRBJ2-7	-	TGTGCCAGCAGCAAAGCCCAACAGGGAAACTACGAGCAGTACTTC	CASSKAQQGNYEQYF
TRBD1	TRBV11-2	TRBJ2-7	-	TGTGCCAGCAGACCTCCGGGACAGGGGAGCCGGGAGCAGTACTTC	CASRPPGQGSREQYF
-	TRBV5-6	TRBJ1-2	-	TGTGCCAGCAGCTTGGGGACAGTGTCCGTCTACACCTTC	CASSLGTVSVYTF
-	TRBV6-5	TRBJ2-3	-	TGTGCCAGCAGTTACGGTCGGCGGATAAGCACAGATACGCAGTATTTT	CASSYGRRISTDTQYF
TRBD1	TRBV30	TRBJ2-7	-	TGTGCCTGGAGTGTAGGGACAGGGGGGCACGAGCAGTACTTC	CAWSVGTGGHEQYF
-	TRBV27	TRBJ1-6	once	TGTGCCAGCAGTTCCCCGACAGTCCTGGGTAATTCACCCCTCCACTTT	CASSSPTVLGNSPLHF
TRBD1	TRBV12-5	TRBJ1-2	-	TGTGCTAGTGGTTTGGTACCTGGACAGGATGTCTATGGCTACACCTTC	CASGLVPGQDVYGYTF
-	TRBV6-5	TRBJ1-2	large	TGTGCCAGCATAACCGCAGGAGGCTATGGCTACACCTTC	CASITAGGYGYTF
-	TRBV24-1	TRBJ2-1	-	TGTGCCACCAGTGATAGGGGTAAGGCGGGATACAATGAGCAGTTCTTC	CATSDRGKAGYNEQFF
TRBD2	TRBV5-6	TRBJ2-1	few	TGTGCCAGCAGCTTGGGGACTAGTCCTGAGCAGTTCTTC	CASSLGTSPEQFF
-	TRBV5-1	TRBJ2-5	-	TGCGCCAGCAGCTTGGATCCGGGAAATAAAGAGACCCAGTACTTC	CASSLDPGNKETQYF
TRBD2	TRBV4-3	TRBJ2-2	-	TGCGCCAGCAGCCAAGATCTAGCGGGGAATACCGGGGAGCTGTTTTTT	CASSQDLAGNTGELFF
-	TRBV7-2	TRBJ1-1	-	TGTGCCAGCAGGACAAAGAACGAAGCTTTCTTT	CASRTKNEAFF
-	TRBV6-6	TRBJ2-5	-	TGTGCCAGCAGTTATTCCGACAGGCCCCAAGAGACCCAGTACTTC	CASSYSDRPQETQYF
TRBD2	TRBV19	TRBJ2-3	-	TGTGCCAGTAGCGGGGGGTTCACAGATACGCAGTATTTT	CASSGGFTDTQYF
TRBD2	TRBV28	TRBJ2-1	-	TGTGCCAGCAGTTTATCTCAGGGGCTAGCGGGAGGAGGCTTGTTCTTC	CASSLSQGLAGGGLFF
TRBD2	TRBV2	TRBJ2-7	-	TGTGCCAGCAGTTCCGCGGGGGGGATTACCTACGAGCAGTACTTC	CASSSAGGITYEQYF
-	TRBV4-1	TRBJ2-3	-	TGCGCCAGCAAGGGGGATTTTAACACAGATACGCAGTATTTT	CASKGDFNTDTQYF
-	TRBV30	TRBJ1-1	-	TGTGCCTGGGAACCTTCAGGGAACACTGAAGCTTTCTTT	CAWEPSGNTEAFF
TRBD1	TRBV9	TRBJ2-1	few	TGTGCCAGCAGCGACCCCCCAGGGGGCGACAACAATGAGCAGTTCTTC	CASSDPPGGDNNEQFF
-	TRBV27	TRBJ1-3	few	TGTGCCAGCACCCGAGAACTCATACCTCCCCACACCATATATTTT	CASTRELIPPHTIYF